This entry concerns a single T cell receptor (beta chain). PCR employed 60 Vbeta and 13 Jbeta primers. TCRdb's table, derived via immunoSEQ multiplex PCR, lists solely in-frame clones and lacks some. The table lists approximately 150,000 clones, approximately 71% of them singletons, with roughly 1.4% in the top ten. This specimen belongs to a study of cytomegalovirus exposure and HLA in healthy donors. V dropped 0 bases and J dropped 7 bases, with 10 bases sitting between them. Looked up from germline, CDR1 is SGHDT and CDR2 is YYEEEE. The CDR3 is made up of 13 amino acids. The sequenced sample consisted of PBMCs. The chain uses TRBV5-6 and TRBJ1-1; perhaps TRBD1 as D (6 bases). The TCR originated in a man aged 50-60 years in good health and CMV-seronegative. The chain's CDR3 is CASSLVRTVEAFF. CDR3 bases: TGTGCCAGCAGCTTGGTTAGGACAGTTGAAGCTTTCTTT.